These 32 T cell receptor beta chains came from one sample sequenced in a study of T cells in Graves' hyperthyroidism and ophthalmopathy. RNA transcripts were the template for amplifying TCR beta CDR3 regions. The HTBI set primed first-round TCR CDR3 RT-PCR. TCRdb reprocessed the multiplex PCR reads with MiXCR, giving one entry per CDR3 protein. Among 400,000 to 550,000 distinct CDR3 sequences listed, roughly 14% were seen once. The sequenced sample consisted of blood. The receptors derive from a woman aged 18 to 35 with Graves' hyperthyroidism.

This clonotype was counted ten times or more. The V call is TRBV28, the J call TRBJ1-2; 8 bases map to TRBD1. Losses at the gene ends were 4 bases for V and 6 bases for J; bases not matched to a gene: 13. Germline V gene lookup returns CDR1 MDHEN and CDR2 SYDVKM. The CDR3 loop spans 16 amino acids. CDR3 loop: CASSSNYDRGSHGYTF. In nucleotides, the CDR3 is TGTGCCAGCAGTTCAAATTACGACAGGGGTTCTCATGGCTACACCTTC.

The J gene is TRBJ1-2, the V gene TRBV27; D remains ambiguous. The germline V gene has CDR1 MNHEY and CDR2 SMNVEV (reference sequence). Deletions cut 3 bases from V and 1 base from J, with 6 bases between. The CDR3 covers 13 residues. CDR3 nucleotide sequence: TGTGCCAGCAGTTTCGTCGGTAACTATGGCTACACCTTC. As protein: CASSFVGNYGYTF.

In this sample, this clonotype turned up many times. CDR3 amino acids: CSPGQGVYGYTF. The CDR3 DNA reads TGCAGTCCCGGACAGGGGGTATATGGCTACACCTTC. The chain recombines TRBV20-1 with TRBJ1-2, with 10 bases aligning to TRBD1. V was pared by 8 bases and J by 5 bases, with 5 bases of the junction left unmatched. From germline, CDR1 is DFQATT and CDR2 SNEGSKA (reference sequence). CDR3 length equals 12 residues.

This clonotype was observed at least ten times. The chain couples TRBV12-3 or TRBV12-4 to TRBJ1-2, with no clear D. V lost 2 bases, J lost 0 bases, and 13 bases lay in between. The CDR3 runs 16 residues. The CDR3 sequence is CASSLRPQPSNYGYTF. CDR3 sequence (DNA): TGTGCCAGCAGTTTACGGCCACAGCCGTCTAACTATGGCTACACCTTC.

This clonotype has a count of ten or more. The chain is built from TRBV27 and TRBJ2-1; 16 positions agree with TRBD2. Per the germline V gene, CDR1 is MNHEY and CDR2 is SMNVEV (reference sequence). The CDR3 contains 18 residues. The V segment lost 3 bases and the J segment 3 bases; nucleotides outside the gene matches: 5. For the CDR3, the DNA is TGTGCCAGCAGTTTCGGGACTAGCGGGAGGGCCAACTACAATGAGCAGTTCTTC. Amino acids: CASSFGTSGRANYNEQFF.

This rearrangement joins TRBV7-3 to TRBJ2-2; 7 bases are shared with TRBD1. The V gene's germline CDR1 is SGHTA and CDR2 FQGTGA. CDR3 size: 15 residues. Trimming at V came to 5 bases and at J to 3 bases, leaving 6 bases not matched to a gene. The chain's CDR3 is CASSPGTGDTGELFF. The DNA of the CDR3 is TGTGCCAGCAGCCCCGGAACAGGGGACACCGGGGAGCTGTTTTTT.

This clonotype was counted only a few times. This chain links TRBV18 with TRBJ2-1, with 8 bases aligning to TRBD2. The CDR3 is 19 amino acids. The V gene end was trimmed by 5 bases and the J gene end by 7 bases; junction bases not matched to a gene: 22. Germline CDR1 reads KGHSH; CDR2 reads LQKENI. Here the CDR3 DNA reads TGTGCCAGCTCAACACGGGGGAGTATAGGCGGCGGGAGGCCTAATGAGCAGTTCTTC. Protein: CASSTRGSIGGGRPNEQFF.

This clonotype has just one count. This rearrangement joins TRBV9 to TRBJ2-5; a weak D match, TRBD2 (5 bases). The V gene's germline CDR1 is SGDLS and CDR2 YYNGEE. CDR3 length: 14 residues. The V end lost 4 bases, the J end lost 5 bases, and 15 bases lay between the germline ends. CDR3 amino acids: CASSLFSSGETQYF. CDR3 bases: TGTGCCAGCAGCCTTTTCTCATCGGGGGAGACCCAGTACTTC.

The rearrangement uses TRBV7-2 and TRBJ2-2; no reliable D call. The CDR3 consists of 14 residues. Germline lookup yields CDR1 SGHTA and CDR2 FQGNSA. V was pared by 10 bases and J by 5 bases, with 17 bases between. CDR3 bases: TGTGCCACCAACCGAAGGCCCCATACCGGGGAGCTGTTTTTT. This encodes CATNRRPHTGELFF.

V usage is TRBV29-1 and J usage is TRBJ1-3; no clear D gene. This CDR3 has 13 residues. Germline V gives CDR1 SQVTM, CDR2 ANQGSEA. Trimming left V 6 bases short and J 4 bases short, with 13 bases between. The CDR3 spells CSVTYGLGNTIYF. As DNA, the CDR3 is TGCAGCGTGACGTACGGGTTAGGAAACACCATATATTTT. Complete variable domain (other parts from reference TRBV29-1 and TRBJ1-3): SAVISQKPSRDICQRGTSLTIQCQVDSQVTMMFWYRQQPGQSLTLIATANQGSEATYESGFVIDKFPISRPNLTFSTLTVSNMSPEDSSIYLCSVTYGLGNTIYFGEGSWLTVV.

For this clonotype: A much larger clonotype is one base distant, so this may be a read error. The CDR3 bases are TGCGCCAGCAGCTTGTACGGGGGAACTGAAGCTTGCTTT. Encoded protein: CASSLYGGTEACF. V gene TRBV5-1 combines with J gene TRBJ1-1; D perhaps matches TRBD1 (5 bases). The CDR3 contains 13 residues. CDR1 and CDR2 (germline): SGHRS, YFSETQ. Filled out from reference TRBV5-1 and TRBJ1-1, the complete variable domain reads KAGVTQTPRYLIKTRGQQVTLSCSPISGHRSVSWYQQTPGQGLQFLFEYFSETQRNKGNFPGRFSGRQFSNSRSEMNVSTLELGDSALYLCASSLYGGTEACFGQGTRLTVV.

This clonotype was counted a single time. V usage is TRBV12-3 or TRBV12-4 and J usage is TRBJ1-4, with D possibly TRBD1 on 5 matching bases. This CDR3 has 14 residues. V lost 2 bases to trimming and J lost 7 bases, with 11 bases between them. The DNA of the CDR3 is TGTGCCAGCAGTTTATGGGGCGCGTCTGAAAAACTGTTTTTT. Protein: CASSLWGASEKLFF.

This clonotype appeared a few times. The chain joins TRBV5-1 to TRBJ1-4; 7 bases align to TRBD1. J gave up 5 bases and V 0 bases, and 7 bases lay outside the gene matches. Germline-derived CDR1 and CDR2 are SGHRS and YFSETQ. The CDR3 sequence is 16 residues long. The CDR3 nucleotides read TGCGCCAGCAGCTTGGCCGGGGACAGTACGAATGAAAAACTGTTTTTT. Amino acid sequence: CASSLAGDSTNEKLFF.

This clonotype was seen at least ten times. V usage is TRBV11-2 and J usage is TRBJ2-4; D uncertain. The CDR3 has 15 residues. The V end lost 5 bases, the J end lost 0 bases, and 11 bases lay between the germline ends. Germline CDR1 and CDR2: SGHAT and FQNNGV. CDR3 in amino acids: CASSPNLLAKNIQYF. The CDR3 DNA is TGTGCCAGCAGCCCCAACCTTCTAGCCAAAAACATTCAGTACTTC.

This clonotype showed up just a few times. The chain couples TRBV6-1 to TRBJ2-1; D is perhaps TRBD1 or TRBD2 (6 bases each). The ends were cut back, 6 bases at V and 0 bases at J, with 12 bases in the middle. In germline, CDR1 is MNHNS, CDR2 SASEGT. The CDR3 contains 15 residues. CDR3 amino acids: CASRRGGSSYNEQFF. In nucleotides, the CDR3 is TGTGCCAGCAGAAGAGGGGGGAGCTCCTACAATGAGCAGTTCTTC.

This clonotype has just a few counts. The genes are TRBV11-2 and TRBJ2-7; D not resolved. The V end was cut by 5 bases, the J end by 1 base, with 21 bases between. This CDR3 region has 17 residues. In germline, CDR1 is SGHAT, CDR2 FQNNGV. The CDR3 reads CASSRLRPTVRSYEQYF. CDR3 nucleotide sequence: TGTGCCAGCAGCCGACTCCGCCCGACGGTACGGTCCTACGAGCAGTACTTC.

A few counts support this clonotype. The V gene is TRBV6-4, the J gene TRBJ2-7; 11 bases are a match to TRBD2. This CDR3 is built from 13 residues. CDR1 MRHNA and CDR2 SNTAGT come from the germline V gene. Trimming took 7 bases from V and 1 from J; bases not matched to a gene: 0. DNA for the CDR3: TGTGCCAGCACTAGCGGGAGGTCCTACGAGCAGTACGTC. Amino acid sequence: CASTSGRSYEQYV.

This clonotype was detected many times. This sequence joins TRBV7-8 and TRBJ2-5; D gene ambiguous. Per germline, CDR1 SGHVS and CDR2 FQNEAQ. V lost 1 base, J lost 4 bases, and 10 bases lay in between. The CDR3 is 14 residues long. CDR3 coding DNA: TGTGCCAGCAGCTTAGGGTTGAACCGAGAGACCCAGTACTTC. Encoded protein: CASSLGLNRETQYF.

A note on this clonotype: In this CDR3 the conserved last residue, phenylalanine or tryptophan, is missing, so a read error is likely. CDR3 amino acids: CASSVEGVTGELFL. The CDR3 DNA is TGTGCCAGCAGCGTGGAGGGAGTCACCGGGGAGCTGTTTTTG. The chain has TRBV9 and TRBJ2-2, with D possibly matching TRBD2 (6 bases). CDR3 length equals 14 residues. CDR1 and CDR2 (germline): SGDLS, YYNGEE. The ends were cut back, 2 bases at V and 4 bases at J, with 9 bases in the middle.

This clonotype showed up many times. The rearrangement joins TRBV3-1 to TRBJ2-1, with D possibly being TRBD1 or TRBD2 (5 bases each). Trimming removed 6 bases at V and 6 bases at J, with 12 bases between. Germline V lookup: CDR1 LGHDT, CDR2 YNNKEL (reference sequence). The CDR3 has 13 amino acids. The chain's CDR3 is CASRTLGTNEQFF. In DNA, the CDR3 is TGTGCCAGCAGAACCCTAGGGACCAATGAGCAGTTCTTC.

The chain combines TRBV30 with TRBJ2-1; D gene unclear. Germline CDR1 is GTSNPN and CDR2 is SVGIG (reference sequence). Trimming stripped 0 bases from V and 9 bases from J, with 9 bases between. The CDR3 totals 12 residues. CDR3 residues: CAWSVPDGEQFF. The CDR3 DNA reads TGTGCCTGGAGTGTACCGGATGGTGAGCAGTTCTTC.

This clonotype was observed a few times. The V and J genes are TRBV19 and TRBJ2-7, with 12 bases that match TRBD2. V lost 11 bases to trimming and J lost 3 bases; unmatched junction nucleotides: 14. In germline, CDR1 is LNHDA, CDR2 SQIVND (reference sequence). The CDR3 is made up of 16 amino acids. CDR3 sequence (DNA): TGTGCCTGCCGAGGGCGTTCTAGCGGGAGGGGCTACGAGCAGTACTTC. Protein product: CACRGRSSGRGYEQYF.

This clonotype was observed many times. V is TRBV19 and J is TRBJ1-1, with D unresolved. The germline CDR1 and CDR2 sequences are LNHDA and SQIVND (reference sequence). The CDR3 is 14 amino acids. V was pared by 3 bases and J by 0 bases, with 8 bases between. CDR3 sequence: CASSMGGVNTEAFF. The CDR3 DNA reads TGTGCCAGTAGTATGGGCGGAGTGAACACTGAAGCTTTCTTT.

This clonotype was picked up many times. V is TRBV2 and J is TRBJ1-1; 9 nucleotides agree with TRBD1. The junction had 4 bases not matched to a gene; V was cut back by 5 bases and J by 6 bases. The CDR3 is 13 residues long. CDR1 is SNHLY, CDR2 FYNNEI, per germline. Here the CDR3 DNA reads TGTGCCAGCAGTCCACAGGGGGCAGCTGAAGCTTTCTTT. It is translated as CASSPQGAAEAFF.

The chain links TRBV27 to TRBJ2-2; no clear D gene. This CDR3 has 13 residues. V lost 4 bases and J lost 1, with 4 bases in between. Germline CDR1 MNHEY, CDR2 SMNVEV (reference sequence). The DNA for the CDR3 is TGTGCCAGCAGTTACATGAACACCGGGGAGCTGTTTTTT. Its translation is CASSYMNTGELFF.

The table lists this clonotype with a few counts. J is TRBJ2-7 and V is TRBV5-6, with 7 positions matching TRBD2. The junction had 4 bases not matched to a gene; V was cut back by 0 bases and J by 4 bases. Germline V gene data show CDR1 as SGHDT and CDR2 as YYEEEE. The CDR3 loop spans 14 amino acids. This CDR3 is CASSLGEGGYEQYF. CDR3 sequence (DNA): TGTGCCAGCAGCTTGGGGGAGGGTGGATACGAGCAGTACTTC.

This clonotype was counted at least ten times. DNA of the CDR3: TGTGCCAGCAGCTTAGGGAAGGGGGATACGCAGTATTTT. It codes for CASSLGKGDTQYF. The chain joins TRBV7-3 to TRBJ2-3, with D tentatively TRBD1 (5 bases). From germline, CDR1 is SGHTA and CDR2 FQGTGA. V lost 2 bases to trimming and J lost 6 bases, with 9 bases between them. The CDR3 totals 13 residues.

The V and J genes are TRBV9 and TRBJ2-7, with 8 positions matching TRBD2. The CDR3 has 16 amino acids. CDR1 and CDR2 (germline): SGDLS, YYNGEE. With 2 bases clipped from V and 3 bases from J, the junction kept 10 bases outside the gene matches. The CDR3 bases are TGTGCCAGCAGCGTCCGCGGGAGGAGATGGCGCTACGAGCAGTACTTC. It codes for CASSVRGRRWRYEQYF.

This clonotype showed up many times. The V gene is TRBV12-3 or TRBV12-4, the J gene TRBJ2-7; D unresolved. Trimming took 3 bases from V and 4 from J, leaving 7 bases between them. The CDR3 is 12 amino acids. Written as DNA, the CDR3 is TGTGCCAGCAGTTTTGGTCTTTACGAGCAGTACTTC. Translation gives CASSFGLYEQYF.

This clonotype showed up many times. The chain is built from TRBV3-1 and TRBJ1-4; D call uncertain. The CDR3 spans 15 residues. The V end lost 3 bases, the J end lost 4 bases, and 12 bases lay between the germline ends. CDR1 and CDR2 from the germline V gene are LGHDT and YNNKEL (reference sequence). CDR3 nucleotides: TGTGCCAGCAGCCACGCCGGGCAGGTTAATGAAAAACTGTTTTTT. This encodes CASSHAGQVNEKLFF.

This clonotype was found many times. The chain carries TRBV11-1 and TRBJ2-1, with a weak D call TRBD2 (6 bases). CDR3 length equals 14 residues. V was cut by 2 bases and J by 5 bases, with 10 bases left in between. Germline assignment: CDR1 SGHAT and CDR2 FQDESV (reference sequence). CDR3 in amino acids: CASSLKRANNEQFF. For the CDR3, the DNA is TGTGCCAGCAGCTTAAAGCGGGCGAACAATGAGCAGTTCTTC.

This clonotype was detected ten times or more. The chain has TRBV2 and TRBJ2-7, with 12 bases fitting TRBD2. CDR1 is SNHLY, CDR2 FYNNEI, per germline. The CDR3 length is 17 residues. V shed 2 bases and J 0 bases; nucleotides not matched to a gene: 5. CDR3 amino acids: CASSERLAGAPSYEQYF. CDR3 DNA: TGTGCCAGCAGTGAACGACTAGCGGGAGCCCCCTCCTACGAGCAGTACTTC.